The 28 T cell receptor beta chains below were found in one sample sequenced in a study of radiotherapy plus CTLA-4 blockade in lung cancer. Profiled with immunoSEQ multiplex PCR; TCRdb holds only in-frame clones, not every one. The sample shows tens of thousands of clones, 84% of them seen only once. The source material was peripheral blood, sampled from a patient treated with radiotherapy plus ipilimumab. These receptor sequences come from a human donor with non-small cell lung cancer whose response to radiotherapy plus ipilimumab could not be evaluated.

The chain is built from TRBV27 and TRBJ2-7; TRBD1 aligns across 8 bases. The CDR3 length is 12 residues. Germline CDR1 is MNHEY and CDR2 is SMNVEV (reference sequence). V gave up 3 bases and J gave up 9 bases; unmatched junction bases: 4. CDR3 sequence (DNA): TGTGCCAGCAGTTTTCCAGGGGGCGGGCAGTACTTC. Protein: CASSFPGGGQYF.

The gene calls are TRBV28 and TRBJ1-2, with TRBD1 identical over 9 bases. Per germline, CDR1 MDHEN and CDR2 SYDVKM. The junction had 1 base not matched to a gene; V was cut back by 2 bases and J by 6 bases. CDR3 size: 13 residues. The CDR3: CASSLGTGNGYTF. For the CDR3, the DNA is TGTGCCAGCAGTTTAGGGACAGGGAATGGCTACACCTTC.

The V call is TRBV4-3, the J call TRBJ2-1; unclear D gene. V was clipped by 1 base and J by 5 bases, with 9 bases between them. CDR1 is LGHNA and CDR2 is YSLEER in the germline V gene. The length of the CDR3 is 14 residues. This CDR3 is CASSQGGNNNEQFF. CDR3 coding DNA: TGCGCCAGCAGCCAAGGAGGTAACAACAATGAGCAGTTCTTC.

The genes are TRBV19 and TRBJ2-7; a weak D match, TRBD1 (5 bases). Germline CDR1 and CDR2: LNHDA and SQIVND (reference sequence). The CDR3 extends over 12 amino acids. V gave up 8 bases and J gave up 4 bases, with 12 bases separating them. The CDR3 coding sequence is TGTGCCAGTCGATCCAGGGAATACGAGCAGTACTTC. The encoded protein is CASRSREYEQYF.

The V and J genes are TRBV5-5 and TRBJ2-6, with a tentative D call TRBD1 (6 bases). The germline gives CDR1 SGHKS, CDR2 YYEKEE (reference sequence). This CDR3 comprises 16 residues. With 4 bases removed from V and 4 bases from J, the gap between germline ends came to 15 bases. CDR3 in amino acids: CASSIYGGGGANVLTF. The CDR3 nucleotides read TGTGCCAGCAGCATTTATGGGGGCGGGGGGGCCAACGTCCTGACTTTC.

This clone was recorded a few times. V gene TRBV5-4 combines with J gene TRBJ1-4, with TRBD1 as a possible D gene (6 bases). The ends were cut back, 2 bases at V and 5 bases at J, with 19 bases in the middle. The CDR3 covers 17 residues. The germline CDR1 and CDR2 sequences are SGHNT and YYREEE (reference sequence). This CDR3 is CASSLGSGGDKNEKLFF. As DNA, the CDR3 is TGTGCCAGCAGCTTAGGGTCGGGGGGGGACAAGAATGAAAAACTGTTTTTT. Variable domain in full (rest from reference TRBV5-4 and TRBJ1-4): ETGVTQSPTHLIKTRGQQVTLRCSSQSGHNTVSWYQQALGQGPQFIFQYYREEENGRGNFPPRFSGLQFPNYSSELNVNALELDDSALYLCASSLGSGGDKNEKLFFGSGTQLSVL.

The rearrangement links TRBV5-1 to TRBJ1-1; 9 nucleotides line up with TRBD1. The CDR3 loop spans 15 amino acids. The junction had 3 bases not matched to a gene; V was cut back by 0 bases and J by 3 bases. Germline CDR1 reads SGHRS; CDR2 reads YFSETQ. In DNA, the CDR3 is TGCGCCAGCAGCTTGGGGGACAGGGCCCACACTGAAGCTTTCTTT. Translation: CASSLGDRAHTEAFF. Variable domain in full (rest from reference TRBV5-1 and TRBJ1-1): KAGVTQTPRYLIKTRGQQVTLSCSPISGHRSVSWYQQTPGQGLQFLFEYFSETQRNKGNFPGRFSGRQFSNSRSEMNVSTLELGDSALYLCASSLGDRAHTEAFFGQGTRLTVV.

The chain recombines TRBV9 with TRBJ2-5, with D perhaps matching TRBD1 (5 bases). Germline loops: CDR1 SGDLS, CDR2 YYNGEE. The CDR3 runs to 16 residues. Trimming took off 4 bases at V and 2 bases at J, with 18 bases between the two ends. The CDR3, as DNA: TGTGCCAGCAGCTCCCGGACAAGGTCGCCTCAAGAGACCCAGTACTTC. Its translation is CASSSRTRSPQETQYF. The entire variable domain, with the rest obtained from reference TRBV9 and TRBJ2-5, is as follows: DSGVTQTPKHLITATGQRVTLRCSPRSGDLSVYWYQQSLDQGLQFLIQYYNGEERAKGNILERFSAQQFPDLHSELNLSSLELGDSALYFCASSSRTRSPQETQYFGPGTRLLVL.

The CDR3 loop is CASSESRWYDEKLFF. The CDR3 coding sequence is TGTGCCAGCAGTGAATCTCGGTGGTATGATGAAAAACTGTTTTTT. The chain has TRBV25-1 and TRBJ1-4; D ambiguous. Per germline, CDR1 MGHDK and CDR2 SYGVNS. V lost 1 base and J lost 6, with 12 bases in between. This CDR3 has 15 amino acids.

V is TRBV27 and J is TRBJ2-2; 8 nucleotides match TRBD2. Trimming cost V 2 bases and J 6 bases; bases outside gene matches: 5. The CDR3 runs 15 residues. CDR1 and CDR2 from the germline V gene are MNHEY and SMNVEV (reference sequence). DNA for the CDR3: TGTGCCAGCAGTTTACGGGGGGGTTCGGCCGGGGAGCTGTTTTTT. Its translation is CASSLRGGSAGELFF.

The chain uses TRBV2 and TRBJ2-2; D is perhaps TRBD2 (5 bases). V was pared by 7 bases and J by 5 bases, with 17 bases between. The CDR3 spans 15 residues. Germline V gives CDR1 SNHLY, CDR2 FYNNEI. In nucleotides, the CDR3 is TGTGCCAGCACCCCAAAGGAGGTTAAAACCGGGGAGCTGTTTTTT. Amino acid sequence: CASTPKEVKTGELFF.

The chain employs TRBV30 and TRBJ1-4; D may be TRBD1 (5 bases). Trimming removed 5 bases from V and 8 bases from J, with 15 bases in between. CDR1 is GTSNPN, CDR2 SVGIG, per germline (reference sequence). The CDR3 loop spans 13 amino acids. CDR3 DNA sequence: TGTGCCTGGGAGAACCTCGGGGGGGAAAAACTGTTTTTT. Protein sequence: CAWENLGGEKLFF. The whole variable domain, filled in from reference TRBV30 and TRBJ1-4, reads SQTIHQWPATLVQPVGSPLSLECTVEGTSNPNLYWYRQAAGRGLQLLFYSVGIGQISSEVPQNLSASRPQDRQFILSSKKLLLSDSGFYLCAWENLGGEKLFFGSGTQLSVL.

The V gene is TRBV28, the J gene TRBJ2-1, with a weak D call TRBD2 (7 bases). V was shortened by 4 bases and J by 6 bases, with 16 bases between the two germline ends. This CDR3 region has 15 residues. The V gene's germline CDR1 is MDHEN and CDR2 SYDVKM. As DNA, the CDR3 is TGTGCCAGCAGTTCAAGGGGGGGCTGGATCAATGAGCAGTTCTTC. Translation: CASSSRGGWINEQFF. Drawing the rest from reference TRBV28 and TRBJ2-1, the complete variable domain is DVKVTQSSRYLVKRTGEKVFLECVQDMDHENMFWYRQDPGLGLRLIYFSYDVKMKEKGDIPEGYSVSREKKERFSLILESASTNQTSMYLCASSSRGGWINEQFFGPGTRLTVL.

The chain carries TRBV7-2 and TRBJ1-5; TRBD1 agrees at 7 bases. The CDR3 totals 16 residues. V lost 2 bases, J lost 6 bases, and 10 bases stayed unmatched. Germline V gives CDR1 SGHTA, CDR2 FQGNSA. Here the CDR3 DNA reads TGTGCCAGCAGCTTAAGGCAGGGGGAACTCAGTCAGCCCCAGCATTTT. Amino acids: CASSLRQGELSQPQHF.

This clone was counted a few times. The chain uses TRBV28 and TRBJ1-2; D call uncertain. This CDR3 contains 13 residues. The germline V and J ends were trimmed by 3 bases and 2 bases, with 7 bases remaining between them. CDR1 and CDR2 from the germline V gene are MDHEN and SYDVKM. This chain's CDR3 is CASSFNFNYGYTF. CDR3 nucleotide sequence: TGTGCCAGCAGTTTTAACTTCAACTATGGCTACACCTTC.

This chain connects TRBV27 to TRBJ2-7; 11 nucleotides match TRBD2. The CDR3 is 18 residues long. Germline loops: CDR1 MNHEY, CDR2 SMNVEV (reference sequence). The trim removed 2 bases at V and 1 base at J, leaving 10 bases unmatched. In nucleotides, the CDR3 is TGTGCCAGCAGTTTAAAATTGGTGGCTAGCGGGGGGTCCTACGAGCAGTACTTC. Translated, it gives CASSLKLVASGGSYEQYF.

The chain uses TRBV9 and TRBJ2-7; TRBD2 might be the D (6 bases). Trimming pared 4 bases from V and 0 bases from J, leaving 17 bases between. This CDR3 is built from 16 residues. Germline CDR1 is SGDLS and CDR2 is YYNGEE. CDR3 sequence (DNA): TGTGCCAGCAGCCCGAGCCGGGACTCATACTCCTACGAGCAGTACTTC. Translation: CASSPSRDSYSYEQYF.

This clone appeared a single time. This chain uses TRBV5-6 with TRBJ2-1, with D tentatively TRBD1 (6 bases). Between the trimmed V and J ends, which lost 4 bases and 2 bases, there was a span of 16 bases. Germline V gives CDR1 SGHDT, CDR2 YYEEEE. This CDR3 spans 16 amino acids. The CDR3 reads CASSGSFGQPYNEQFF. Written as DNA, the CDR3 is TGTGCCAGCAGCGGGTCTTTCGGACAGCCCTACAATGAGCAGTTCTTC.

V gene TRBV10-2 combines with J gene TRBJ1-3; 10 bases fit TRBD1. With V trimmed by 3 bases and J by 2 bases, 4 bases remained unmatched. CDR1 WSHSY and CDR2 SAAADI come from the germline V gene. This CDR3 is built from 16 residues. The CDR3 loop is CASSERGQGAGNTIYF. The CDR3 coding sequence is TGCGCCAGCAGTGAACGCGGACAGGGGGCTGGAAACACCATATATTTT.

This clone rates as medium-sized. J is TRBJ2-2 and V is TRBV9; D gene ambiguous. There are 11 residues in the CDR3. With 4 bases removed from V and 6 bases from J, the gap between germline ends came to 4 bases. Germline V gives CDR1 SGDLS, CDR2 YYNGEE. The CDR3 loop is CASSPSGELFF. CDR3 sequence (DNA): TGTGCCAGCAGCCCGTCCGGGGAGCTGTTTTTT.

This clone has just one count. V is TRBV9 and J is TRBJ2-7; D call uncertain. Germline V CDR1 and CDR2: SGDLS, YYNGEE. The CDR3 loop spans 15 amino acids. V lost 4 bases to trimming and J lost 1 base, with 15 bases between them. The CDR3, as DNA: TGTGCCAGCAGCCTCGCTCATGGCTGGTCCTACGAGCAGTACTTC. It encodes CASSLAHGWSYEQYF.

The CDR3 spells CASNRDRGYNEQFF. The CDR3, as DNA: TGTGCCAGCAACCGGGACAGGGGTTACAATGAGCAGTTCTTC. The chain combines TRBV2 with TRBJ2-1, with 10 positions matching TRBD1. Germline loops: CDR1 SNHLY, CDR2 FYNNEI. The CDR3 runs to 14 residues. Unmatched junction bases numbered 4, after V lost 7 bases and J lost 4 bases.

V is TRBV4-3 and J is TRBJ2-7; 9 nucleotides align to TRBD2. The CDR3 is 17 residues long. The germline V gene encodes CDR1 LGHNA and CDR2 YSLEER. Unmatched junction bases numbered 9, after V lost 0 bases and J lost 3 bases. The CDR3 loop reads CASSQDVAGVSFYEQYF. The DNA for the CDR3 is TGCGCCAGCAGCCAAGATGTAGCGGGAGTATCTTTCTACGAGCAGTACTTC.

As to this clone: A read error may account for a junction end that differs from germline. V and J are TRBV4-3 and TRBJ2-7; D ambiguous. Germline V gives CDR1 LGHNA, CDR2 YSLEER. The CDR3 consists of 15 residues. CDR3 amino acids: CASSQYASSSHEQYF. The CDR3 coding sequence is TGCGCCAGCAGCCAATATGCCAGTAGCTCCCACGAGCAGTACTTC.

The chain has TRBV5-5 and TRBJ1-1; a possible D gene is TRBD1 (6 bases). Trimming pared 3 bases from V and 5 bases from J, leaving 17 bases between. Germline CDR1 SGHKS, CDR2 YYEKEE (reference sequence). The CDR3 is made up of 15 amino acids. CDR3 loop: CASSSALQGRTEAFF. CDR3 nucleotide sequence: TGTGCCAGCAGCTCGGCACTACAGGGTAGGACTGAAGCTTTCTTT.

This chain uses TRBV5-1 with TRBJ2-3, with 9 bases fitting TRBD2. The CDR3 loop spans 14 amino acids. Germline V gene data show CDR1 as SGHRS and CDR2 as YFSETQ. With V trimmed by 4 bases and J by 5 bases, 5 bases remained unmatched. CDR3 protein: CASSRSGSGDTQYF. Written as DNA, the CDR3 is TGCGCCAGCAGCCGTAGCGGGAGTGGAGATACGCAGTATTTT.

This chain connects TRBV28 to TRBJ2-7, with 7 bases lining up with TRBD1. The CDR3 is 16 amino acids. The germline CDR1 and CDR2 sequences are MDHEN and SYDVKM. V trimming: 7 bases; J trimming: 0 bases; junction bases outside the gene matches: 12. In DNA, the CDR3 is TGTGCCAGCAAGGCCCGGACAGGCGTCAGCTCCTACGAGCAGTACTTC. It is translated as CASKARTGVSSYEQYF. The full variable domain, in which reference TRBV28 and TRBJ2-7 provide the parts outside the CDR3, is DVKVTQSSRYLVKRTGEKVFLECVQDMDHENMFWYRQDPGLGLRLIYFSYDVKMKEKGDIPEGYSVSREKKERFSLILESASTNQTSMYLCASKARTGVSSYEQYFGPGTRLTVT.

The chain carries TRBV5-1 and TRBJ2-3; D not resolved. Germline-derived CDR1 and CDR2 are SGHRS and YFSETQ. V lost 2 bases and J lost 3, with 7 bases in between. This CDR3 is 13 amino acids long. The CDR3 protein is CASSFSMTDTQYF. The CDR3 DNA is TGCGCCAGCAGCTTTTCAATGACAGATACGCAGTATTTT.